The rows below give T cell receptor beta chains drawn from one sample of a study of human T cells and chemical hapten exposure. TCRdb fed the reads into MiXCR, producing one record per CDR3 protein. The sample has fewer than 150,000 distinct CDR3 sequences; around 9% are singletons. The sample consisted of whole blood. The source is a human donor in good health. Some clones in this sample may be carry-over from other donors' samples. Each CDR3 is given with its conserved first and last residue. The D gene is left open where the match is weak. For some rows the clone size is stated as once, few or many, or as a class when expanded; others skip it.

D,V,size,J,DNA,CDR3
NA,TRBV4-3,many,TRBJ1-2,TGCGCCAGCAGCCAAGAAGGGGGGACATGGAATACCGACTATGGCTACACCTTC,CASSQEGGTWNTDYGYTF
NA,TRBV7-2,many,TRBJ2-3,TGTGCCAGCAGCTCGAGGGAGAGCACAGATACGCAGTATTTT,CASSSRESTDTQYF
NA,TRBV9,few,TRBJ2-3,TGTGCCAGCAGCGAGACCCTACGCCAGGCAGATACGCAGTATTTT,CASSETLRQADTQYF
NA,TRBV11-1,NA,TRBJ2-4,TGTGCCAGCAGCTTAACAGGCCTAGCCAAAAACATTCAGTACTTC,CASSLTGLAKNIQYF
TRBD1,TRBV5-1,NA,TRBJ2-1,TGCGCCAGCAGCGGGGGGGACAGGGCGGACAATGAGCAGTTCTTC,CASSGGDRADNEQFF
NA,TRBV20-1,NA,TRBJ2-2,TGCAGTGCCGCCAGAGGGGCGATTATGACCGGGGAGCTGTTTTTT,CSAARGAIMTGELFF
NA,TRBV20-1,many,TRBJ1-1,TGCAGTGCTAGATACACAGGGAAGTCGGTCACTGAAGCTTTCTTT,CSARYTGKSVTEAFF
TRBD1,TRBV12-3/TRBV12-4,many,TRBJ1-6,TGTGCCAGCAGCCCATCGGGACAGGTTAATTCACCCCTCCACTTT,CASSPSGQVNSPLHF
TRBD2,TRBV7-2,NA,TRBJ2-7,TGTGCCAGCAGCTCTACTAGCGCTCAGTACTTC,CASSSTSAQYF
NA,TRBV12-3/TRBV12-4,many,TRBJ1-4,TGTGCCAGCAGTTCCGAGGGGGACGGTAATGAAAAACTGTTTTTT,CASSSEGDGNEKLFF
NA,TRBV5-1,few,TRBJ2-1,TGCGCCAGCGTTTCCTCCTACAATGAGCAGTTCTTC,CASVSSYNEQFF
NA,TRBV6-1,NA,TRBJ1-1,TGTGCCAGCAGTGAAGGAAGGTTAGGGGGGGGTCGTAGGACTGAAGCTTTCTTT,CASSEGRLGGGRRTEAFF
NA,TRBV25-1,many,TRBJ1-1,TGTGCCAGCAGTGAAGGGGGGACAGAAGCTTTCTTT,CASSEGGTEAFF
TRBD1,TRBV7-2,few,TRBJ2-7,TGTGCCAGCAGAACAGGGACAGGTAGCGAGCAGTACTTC,CASRTGTGSEQYF
TRBD1,TRBV29-1,many,TRBJ1-4,TGCAGCGTTGACATGACAGGGCGTAATGAAAAACTGTTTTTT,CSVDMTGRNEKLFF
TRBD2,TRBV19,few,TRBJ2-1,TGTGCCAGTAGAGTGGCGCGGGAGGGAGGGAATGTTGAGCAGTTCTTC,CASRVAREGGNVEQFF
NA,TRBV19,many,TRBJ1-2,TGTGCCAGTAGTGATCTCAAACAGGGACCGGCTGGCTACACCTTC,CASSDLKQGPAGYTF
NA,TRBV29-1,NA,TRBJ1-1,TGCAGCGTTGCTTTAGGGGCGGCGAACACTGAAGCTTTCTTT,CSVALGAANTEAFF
TRBD1,TRBV13,few,TRBJ2-3,TGTGCCAGCAGCCCGAGGACAGGGCGGATGACAGATACGCAGTATTTT,CASSPRTGRMTDTQYF
TRBD2,TRBV7-3,NA,TRBJ2-1,TGTGCCAGCAGTTCTCCACCGGGGACTAACGACAATGAGCAGTTCTTC,CASSSPPGTNDNEQFF
NA,TRBV6-5,few,TRBJ2-1,TGTGCCAGCAGCCCGGGAGCCAATGAGCAGTTCTTC,CASSPGANEQFF
NA,TRBV7-2,NA,TRBJ1-2,TGTGCCAGCAGCTTAAGGGGGGGGGACTTCAACTATGGCTACACCTTC,CASSLRGGDFNYGYTF
TRBD1,TRBV12-3/TRBV12-4,many,TRBJ2-5,TGTGCCAGCAGTCTCCAGGGGGCGGCGTACCAAGAGACCCAGTACTTC,CASSLQGAAYQETQYF
TRBD1,TRBV7-6,NA,TRBJ1-2,TGTGCCAGCAGCCCGGAGATACAGGGGGCTGGCTACACCTTC,CASSPEIQGAGYTF
NA,TRBV7-2,NA,TRBJ2-3,TGTGCCAGCACGAGGGACATCACAGATACGCAGTATTTT,CASTRDITDTQYF
NA,TRBV29-1,NA,TRBJ2-3,TGCAGCGCGACGCCAGGGGACGGGGGCCCAGATACGCAGTATTTT,CSATPGDGGPDTQYF
NA,TRBV6-2/TRBV6-3,NA,TRBJ2-1,TGTGCCAGCAGTAAGGGGGGAGCGTTCAATGAGCAGTTCTTC,CASSKGGAFNEQFF
NA,TRBV13,many,TRBJ1-1,TGTGCCAGCAGCCTTCGACCAGGGAACACTGAAGCTTTCTTT,CASSLRPGNTEAFF
NA,TRBV5-6,few,TRBJ2-3,TGTGCCAGCAGCTTGTTACCCTCAACTAGCACAGATACGCAGTATTTT,CASSLLPSTSTDTQYF
TRBD1,TRBV20-1,NA,TRBJ2-7,TGCAGTGCTAGTTCAGGGGGATCCGAGCAGTACTTC,CSASSGGSEQYF
NA,TRBV20-1,many,TRBJ1-1,TGCAGGGGCCGGAAGGCACGATTGAACACTGAAGCTTTCTTT,CRGRKARLNTEAFF
NA,TRBV5-1,NA,TRBJ1-2,TGCGCCAGCAGACGGGACGTCCTTAACTATGGCTACACCTTC,CASRRDVLNYGYTF
NA,TRBV11-2,many,TRBJ1-1,TGTGCCAGCAGCTTTGGGCGGTCGAGCACTGAAGCTTTCTTT,CASSFGRSSTEAFF
NA,TRBV5-6,NA,TRBJ1-1,TGTGCCAGCAGCTTAATAAGGGGCATGAACACTGAAGCTTTCTTT,CASSLIRGMNTEAFF
TRBD1,TRBV6-2/TRBV6-3,few,TRBJ2-1,TGTGCCAGCAGTTACCCCGGACAGGGGAAATCCTACAATGAGCAGTTCTTC,CASSYPGQGKSYNEQFF
TRBD2,TRBV9,many,TRBJ2-1,TGTGCCAGCAGCGTACTTCCACTAGCGGGGGAAAACAATGAGCAGTTCTTC,CASSVLPLAGENNEQFF
NA,TRBV10-3,NA,TRBJ1-1,TGTGCCGTCGTAGGGGTGAACACTGAAGCTTTCTTT,CAVVGVNTEAFF
NA,TRBV25-1,many,TRBJ1-5,TGTGCCAGCAGTGCGGGGGACAATCAGCCCCAGCATTTT,CASSAGDNQPQHF
TRBD1,TRBV5-1,NA,TRBJ2-3,TGCGCCAGCAGCTTGGGACAGGGAGGCACAGATACGCAGTATTTT,CASSLGQGGTDTQYF
NA,TRBV7-6,many,TRBJ2-5,TGTGCCAGCAGCCTAGGGAACACAGAACGGGCGGAGACCCAGTACTTC,CASSLGNTERAETQYF
TRBD1,TRBV10-3,many,TRBJ1-5,TGTGCCATCAGTGAGTCGGGGACAGGGACTTGGCAGCCCCAGCATTTT,CAISESGTGTWQPQHF
NA,TRBV5-1,few,TRBJ2-7,TGCGCCAGCAGCTTGGTCACGAGCAAGGACGAGCAGTACTTC,CASSLVTSKDEQYF
NA,TRBV5-5,NA,TRBJ2-2,TGTGCCAGCAGCTATACCGGGAAAAACACCGGGGAGCTGTTTTTT,CASSYTGKNTGELFF
TRBD1,TRBV4-2,NA,TRBJ2-7,TGTGCCAGCAGCCAAGGAGACAGGGTCAGCTACGAGCAGTACTTC,CASSQGDRVSYEQYF
TRBD2,TRBV7-9,few,TRBJ2-2,TGTGCCAGCAGCCCCGGAATAGCGGGTCACACCGGGGAGCTGTTTTTT,CASSPGIAGHTGELFF
NA,TRBV11-3,many,TRBJ2-1,TGTGCCAGCAGCTTAGATGCGGGCGGGTACAACCACGAGCAGTTCTTC,CASSLDAGGYNHEQFF
TRBD2,TRBV6-5,few,TRBJ2-3,TGTGCCAGCAGTTTTTATTCCGGGACTAGCGGACCCACAGATACGCAGTATTTT,CASSFYSGTSGPTDTQYF
NA,TRBV7-9,many,TRBJ1-1,TGTGCCAGCAGCTTCCAGGGCTGGGGCACTGAAGCTTTCTTT,CASSFQGWGTEAFF
TRBD2,TRBV6-5,NA,TRBJ2-1,TGTGCCAGCACCGACACGGGGGGGGACTACAATGAGCAGTTCTTC,CASTDTGGDYNEQFF
TRBD2,TRBV27,NA,TRBJ2-1,TGTGCCAGCACCCCGGGACTAGCGGCGTACAATGAGCAGTTCTTC,CASTPGLAAYNEQFF
NA,TRBV29-1,many,TRBJ1-6,TGCAGCGTCCTCAAACGGGCAGACCCTTCTAATTCACCCCTCCACTTT,CSVLKRADPSNSPLHF
NA,TRBV21-1,NA,TRBJ1-5,TGTGCCAGCAGCACGGAATTTTGTGATAGCAATCAGCCCCAGCATTTT,CASSTEFCDSNQPQHF
NA,TRBV5-6,NA,TRBJ2-1,TGTGCCAGCAGCTGGGTAAATGAGCAGTTCTTC,CASSWVNEQFF
NA,TRBV18,NA,TRBJ2-4,TGTGCCAGCTCACCACCTGTAGCGAGACCCCTTCTAGCCAAAAACATTCAGTACTTC,CASSPPVARPLLAKNIQYF